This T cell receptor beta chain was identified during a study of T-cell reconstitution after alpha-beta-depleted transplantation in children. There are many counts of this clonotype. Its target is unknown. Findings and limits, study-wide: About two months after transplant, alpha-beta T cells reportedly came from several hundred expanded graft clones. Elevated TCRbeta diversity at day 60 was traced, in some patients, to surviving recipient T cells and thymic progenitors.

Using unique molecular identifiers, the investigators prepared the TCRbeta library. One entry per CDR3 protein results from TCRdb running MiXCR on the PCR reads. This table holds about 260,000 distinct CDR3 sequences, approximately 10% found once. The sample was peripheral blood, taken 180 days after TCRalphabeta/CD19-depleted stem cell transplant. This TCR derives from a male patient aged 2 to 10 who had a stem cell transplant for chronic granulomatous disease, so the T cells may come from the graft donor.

The CDR3 bases are TGTGCCTGTCGGGCCCGGTACACTGAAGCTTTCTTT. This encodes CACRARYTEAFF. The V and J genes are TRBV28 and TRBJ1-1; D gene unclear. V lost 11 bases and J lost 3, with 13 bases in between. Germline CDR1 MDHEN, CDR2 SYDVKM. There are 12 residues in the CDR3.